A selection of T cell receptor beta chains follows, all from one sample in a study of technical replicates of blood from a handful of donors. Sequencing used immunoSEQ multiplex PCR; TCRdb keeps in-frame clones, though not all of them. Found here are 68,000 or so clones, 95% to 98% of them singletons; the top ten hold around 0.29%. The sequenced sample was T cells isolated from PBMCs. The receptors originated from a human donor in good health. Both conserved end residues are part of each CDR3. D genes are given only for firm matches.

CDR3aa: CAIRNAGSGNTIYF
CDR3nt: TGTGCCATCAGGAATGCAGGGTCAGGAAACACCATATATTTT
d_gene: .
v_gene: TRBV10-3
j_gene: TRBJ1-3
len: 14

CDR3aa: CASSYGLAEDTQYF
CDR3nt: TGTGCCAGCAGCTACGGACTAGCGGAAGATACGCAGTATTTT
d_gene: TRBD2
v_gene: TRBV7-9
j_gene: TRBJ2-3
len: 14

CDR3aa: CATSSFYRDRGYEQYF
CDR3nt: TGTGCCACCAGCAGCTTTTACCGGGACAGGGGCTACGAGCAGTACTTC
d_gene: TRBD1
v_gene: TRBV15
j_gene: TRBJ2-7
len: 16

CDR3aa: CASSVGQPPSYEQYF
CDR3nt: TGTGCCAGCAGCGTAGGACAGCCACCTTCCTACGAGCAGTACTTC
d_gene: .
v_gene: TRBV9
j_gene: TRBJ2-7
len: 15

CDR3aa: CASSDSLEGVGTGFGEQYF
CDR3nt: TGTGCCAGCAGTGATTCTCTGGAAGGCGTCGGGACAGGTTTTGGCGAGCAGTACTTC
d_gene: TRBD1
v_gene: TRBV2
j_gene: TRBJ2-7
len: 19

CDR3aa: CASSPDRGSGNTIYF
CDR3nt: TGTGCCAGCAGCCCTGACAGGGGCTCTGGAAACACCATATATTTT
d_gene: TRBD1
v_gene: TRBV6-5
j_gene: TRBJ1-3
len: 15

CDR3aa: CASSHLTQNYGYTF
CDR3nt: TGTGCCAGCAGTCACCTTACACAAAACTATGGCTACACCTTC
d_gene: .
v_gene: TRBV27
j_gene: TRBJ1-2
len: 14

CDR3aa: CASIRASLNQPQHF
CDR3nt: TGTGCCAGCATTCGCGCGTCTCTGAATCAGCCCCAGCATTTT
d_gene: .
v_gene: TRBV28
j_gene: TRBJ1-5
len: 14

CDR3aa: CASTGGGVYGYTF
CDR3nt: TGTGCCTCGACCGGGGGGGGCGTCTATGGCTACACCTTC
d_gene: .
v_gene: TRBV19
j_gene: TRBJ1-2
len: 13

CDR3aa: CASSTSHNEQFF
CDR3nt: TGTGCCAGCAGTACTAGCCACAATGAGCAGTTCTTC
d_gene: .
v_gene: TRBV27
j_gene: TRBJ2-1
len: 12

CDR3aa: CATIPSINRNTEAFF
CDR3nt: TGTGCCACCATCCCCTCGATTAACAGGAACACTGAAGCTTTCTTT
d_gene: .
v_gene: TRBV6-5
j_gene: TRBJ1-1
len: 15

CDR3aa: CASSFGQGVSGELFF
CDR3nt: TGTGCCAGCAGCTTCGGGCAGGGGGTCTCCGGGGAGCTGTTTTTT
d_gene: TRBD1
v_gene: TRBV7-9
j_gene: TRBJ2-2
len: 15

CDR3aa: CASSAGDRTGNEKLFF
CDR3nt: TGTGCCAGTAGCGCGGGGGACCGGACGGGAAATGAAAAACTGTTTTTT
d_gene: .
v_gene: TRBV19
j_gene: TRBJ1-4
len: 16

CDR3aa: CATGTGYGYTF
CDR3nt: TGTGCCACCGGGACAGGCTATGGCTACACCTTC
d_gene: TRBD1
v_gene: TRBV6-5
j_gene: TRBJ1-2
len: 11